This TCR beta chain was identified in a study of T cell repertoires in cytomegalovirus infection. Study background: In public TCR beta signatures, there were indications of both CMV infection and matching HLA type. Study-level results: The ex vivo response showed dominance by HLA-C-restricted CMV-specific TCR beta clonotypes.

TCRdb redid the calling of the reads with MiXCR, one entry per CDR3 protein. The top ten hold 20% to 30% of the sample, which has 500,000 to 600,000 distinct CDR3 sequences, 16% seen once. Germline-derived CDR1 and CDR2 are MGHRA and YSYEKL. V lost 5 bases, J lost 0 bases, and 4 bases stayed unmatched. This CDR3 comprises 16 residues. This clonotype was detected ten times or more. As yet, its antigen is unknown. Sequencing was carried out using CD8+ T cells from PBMCs. The receptor was derived from a human donor in good health (CMV status not recorded). Some clones in this sample may be carry-over from other donors' samples. This chain connects TRBV4-1 to TRBJ2-1; 10 nucleotides line up with TRBD1. This chain's CDR3 is CASSFRTGGSYNEQFF. The CDR3 DNA reads as TGCGCCAGCAGCTTCCGGACAGGGGGCTCCTACAATGAGCAGTTCTTC.